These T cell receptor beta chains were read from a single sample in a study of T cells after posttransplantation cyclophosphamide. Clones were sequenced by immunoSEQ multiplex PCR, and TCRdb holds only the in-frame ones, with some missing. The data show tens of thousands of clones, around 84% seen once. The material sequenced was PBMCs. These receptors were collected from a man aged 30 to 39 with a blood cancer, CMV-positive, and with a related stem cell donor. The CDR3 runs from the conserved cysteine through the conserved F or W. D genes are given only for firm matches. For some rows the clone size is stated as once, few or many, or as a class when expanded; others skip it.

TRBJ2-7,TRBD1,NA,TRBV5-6,CASSRGQGIPYEQYF,TGTGCCAGCAGCCGGGGACAGGGGATCCCATACGAGCAGTACTTC
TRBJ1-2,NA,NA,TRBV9,CASSANYGYTF,TGTGCCAGCAGCGCGAACTATGGCTACACCTTC
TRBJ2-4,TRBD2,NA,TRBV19,CASREPGLAGNIQYF,TGTGCCAGTAGGGAACCCGGACTAGCGGGAAACATTCAGTACTTC
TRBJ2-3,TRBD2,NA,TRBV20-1,CSAPSGAQYF,TGCAGTGCTCCGAGCGGGGCGCAGTATTTT
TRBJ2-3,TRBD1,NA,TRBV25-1,CASSNPGQRPIF,TGTGCCAGCAGTAACCCGGGACAGCGCCCTATTTTT
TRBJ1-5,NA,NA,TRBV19,CASSSLGQASNQPQHF,TGTGCCAGTAGTAGTCTTGGGCAGGCATCCAATCAGCCCCAGCATTTT
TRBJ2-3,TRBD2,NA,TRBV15,CATSRDGGLSGRATDTQYF,TGTGCCACCAGCAGAGATGGGGGGTTGAGCGGGAGGGCCACAGATACGCAGTATTTT
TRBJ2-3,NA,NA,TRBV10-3,CASRPSGRTDTQYF,TGTGCCTCACGGCCCAGCGGACGCACAGATACGCAGTATTTT
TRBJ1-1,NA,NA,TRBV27,CASSPGGSLRNTEAFF,TGTGCCAGCAGTCCCGGAGGGAGTTTAAGAAACACTGAAGCTTTCTTT
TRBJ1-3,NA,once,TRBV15,CATSSGGGSGNTIYF,TGTGCCACCAGCAGTGGTGGAGGGTCTGGAAACACCATATATTTT
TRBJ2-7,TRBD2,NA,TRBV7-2,CASSSRTSGRRPQYF,TGTGCCAGCAGCTCCCGGACTAGCGGGCGAAGGCCGCAGTACTTC
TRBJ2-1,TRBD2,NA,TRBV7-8,CASSLARAGGQNEQFF,TGTGCCAGCAGCTTAGCGCGAGCGGGAGGGCAGAATGAGCAGTTCTTC
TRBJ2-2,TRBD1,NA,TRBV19,CASSYPGQGLGAGELFF,TGTGCCAGTAGCTACCCTGGACAGGGGCTGGGAGCCGGGGAGCTGTTTTTT
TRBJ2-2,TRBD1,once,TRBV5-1,CASSLTPATGVTGELFF,TGCGCCAGCAGCTTAACACCCGCGACAGGGGTAACCGGGGAGCTGTTTTTT
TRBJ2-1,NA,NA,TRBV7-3,CASSHQTGLTIYNEQFF,TGTGCCAGCAGCCACCAGACAGGATTAACCATATACAATGAGCAGTTCTTC
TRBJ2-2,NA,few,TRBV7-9,CASTTRANTGELFF,TGTGCCAGCACGACGAGGGCTAACACCGGGGAGCTGTTTTTT
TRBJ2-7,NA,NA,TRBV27,CATTGTERPYEQYF,TGTGCCACCACCGGGACTGAGCGTCCCTACGAGCAGTACTTC
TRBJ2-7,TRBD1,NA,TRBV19,CASSTDRGYEQYF,TGTGCCAGTAGTACTGACAGGGGTTACGAGCAGTACTTC